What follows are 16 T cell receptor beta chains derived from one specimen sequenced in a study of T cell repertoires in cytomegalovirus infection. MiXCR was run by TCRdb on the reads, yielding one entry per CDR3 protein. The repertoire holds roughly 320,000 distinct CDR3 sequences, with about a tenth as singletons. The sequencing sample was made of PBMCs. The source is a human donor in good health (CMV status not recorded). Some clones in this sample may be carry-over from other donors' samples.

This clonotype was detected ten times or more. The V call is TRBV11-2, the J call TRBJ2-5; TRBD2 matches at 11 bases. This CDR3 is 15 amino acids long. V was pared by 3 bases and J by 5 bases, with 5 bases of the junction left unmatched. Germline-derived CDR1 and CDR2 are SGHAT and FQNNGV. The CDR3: CASSLNSGGGETQYF. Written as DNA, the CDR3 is TGTGCCAGCAGCTTGAATAGCGGGGGGGGGGAGACCCAGTACTTC.

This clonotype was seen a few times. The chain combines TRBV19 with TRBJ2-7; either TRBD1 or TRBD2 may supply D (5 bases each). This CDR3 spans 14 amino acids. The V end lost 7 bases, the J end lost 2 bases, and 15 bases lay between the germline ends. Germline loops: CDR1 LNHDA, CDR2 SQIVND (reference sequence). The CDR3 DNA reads TGTGCCAGTACCAGGACTCAGGGCCCCTACGAGCAGTACTTC. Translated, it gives CASTRTQGPYEQYF.

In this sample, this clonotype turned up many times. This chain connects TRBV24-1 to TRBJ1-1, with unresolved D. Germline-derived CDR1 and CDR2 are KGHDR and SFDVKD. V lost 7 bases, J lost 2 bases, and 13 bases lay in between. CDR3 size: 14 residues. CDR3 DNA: TGTGCCACCAGCCCCGCGGGAACAAACACTGAAGCTTTCTTT. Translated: CATSPAGTNTEAFF.

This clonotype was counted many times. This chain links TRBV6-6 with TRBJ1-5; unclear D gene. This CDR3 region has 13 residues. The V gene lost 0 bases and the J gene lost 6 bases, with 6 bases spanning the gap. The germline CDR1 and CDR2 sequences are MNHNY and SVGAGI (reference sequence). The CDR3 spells CASSYSVVQPQHF. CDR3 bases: TGTGCCAGCAGTTACTCGGTTGTTCAGCCCCAGCATTTT.

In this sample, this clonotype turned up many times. For the CDR3, the DNA is TGTGCCAGCAGCTTAGGGAGCCTGAACACTGAAGCTTTCTTT. Its translation is CASSLGSLNTEAFF. The chain combines TRBV7-9 with TRBJ1-1; D is undetermined. Trimming pared 1 base from V and 0 bases from J, leaving 6 bases between. CDR1 is SEHNR, CDR2 FQNEAQ, per germline (reference sequence). The CDR3 totals 14 residues.

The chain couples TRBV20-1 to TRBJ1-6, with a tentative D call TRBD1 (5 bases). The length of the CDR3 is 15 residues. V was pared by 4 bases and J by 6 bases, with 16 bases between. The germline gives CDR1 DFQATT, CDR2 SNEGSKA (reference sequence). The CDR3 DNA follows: TGCAGTGCTACCGAACCGGGACGGCCTAATTCACCCCTCCACTTT. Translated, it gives CSATEPGRPNSPLHF.

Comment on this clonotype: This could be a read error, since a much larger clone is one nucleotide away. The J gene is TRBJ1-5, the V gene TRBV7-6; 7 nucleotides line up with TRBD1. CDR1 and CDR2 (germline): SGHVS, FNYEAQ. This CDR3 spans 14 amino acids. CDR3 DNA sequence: TGTGCCAGCAGCGACAGGGCCGGCAATCAGCTCCAGCATTTT. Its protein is CASSDRAGNQLQHF.

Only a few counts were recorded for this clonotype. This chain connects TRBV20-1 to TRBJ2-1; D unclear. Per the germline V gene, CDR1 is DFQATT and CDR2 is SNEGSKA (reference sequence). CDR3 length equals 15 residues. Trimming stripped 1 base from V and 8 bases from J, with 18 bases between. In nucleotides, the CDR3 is TGCAGTGCTAGAGGTTCGAGTAAGGGTACTTATGAGCAGTTCTTC. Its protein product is CSARGSSKGTYEQFF.

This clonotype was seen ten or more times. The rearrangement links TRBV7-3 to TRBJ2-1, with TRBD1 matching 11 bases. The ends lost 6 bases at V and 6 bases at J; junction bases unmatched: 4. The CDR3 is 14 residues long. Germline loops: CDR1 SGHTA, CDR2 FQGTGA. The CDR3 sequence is CASRPGTGGNEQFF. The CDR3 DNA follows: TGTGCCAGCAGGCCCGGGACAGGGGGCAATGAGCAGTTCTTC.

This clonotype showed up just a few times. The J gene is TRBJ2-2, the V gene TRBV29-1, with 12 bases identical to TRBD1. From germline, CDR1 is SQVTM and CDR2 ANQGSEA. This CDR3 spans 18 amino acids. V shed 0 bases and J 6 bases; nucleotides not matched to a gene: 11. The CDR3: CSVEDTGTGGAGAGELFF. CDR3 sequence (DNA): TGCAGCGTTGAAGATACCGGGACAGGGGGCGCCGGGGCCGGGGAGCTGTTTTTT.

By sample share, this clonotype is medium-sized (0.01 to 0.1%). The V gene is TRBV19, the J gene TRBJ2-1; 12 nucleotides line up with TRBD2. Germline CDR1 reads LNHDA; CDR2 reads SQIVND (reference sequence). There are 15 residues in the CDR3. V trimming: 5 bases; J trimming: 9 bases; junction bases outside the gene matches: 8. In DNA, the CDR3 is TGTGCCAGTAGTCCGGGACTAGCGGGCCGGGCTGAGCAGTTCTTC. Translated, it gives CASSPGLAGRAEQFF.

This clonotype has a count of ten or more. In DNA, the CDR3 is TGTGCCAGCAGCTTAGCGACAGGCGGAACCGGGGAGCTGTTTTTT. It codes for CASSLATGGTGELFF. This chain connects TRBV7-9 to TRBJ2-2; D is possibly TRBD1 (6 bases). CDR1 SEHNR and CDR2 FQNEAQ come from the germline V gene (reference sequence). V lost 0 bases, J lost 5 bases, and 10 bases lay in between. CDR3 size: 15 residues.

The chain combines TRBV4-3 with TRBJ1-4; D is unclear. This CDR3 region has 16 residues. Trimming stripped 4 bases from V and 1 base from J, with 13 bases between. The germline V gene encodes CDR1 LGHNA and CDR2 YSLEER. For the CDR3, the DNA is TGCGCCAGCAGCCGATCCTTTAGCGGAACTAATGAAAAACTGTTTTTT. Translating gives CASSRSFSGTNEKLFF.

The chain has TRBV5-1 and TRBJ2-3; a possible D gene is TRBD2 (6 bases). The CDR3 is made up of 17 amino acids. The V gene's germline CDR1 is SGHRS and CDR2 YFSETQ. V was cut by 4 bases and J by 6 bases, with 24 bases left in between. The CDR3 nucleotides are TGCGCCAGCAGCCCTATACCCGGGAGCTTTACCAGGGATACGCAGTATTTT. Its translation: CASSPIPGSFTRDTQYF.

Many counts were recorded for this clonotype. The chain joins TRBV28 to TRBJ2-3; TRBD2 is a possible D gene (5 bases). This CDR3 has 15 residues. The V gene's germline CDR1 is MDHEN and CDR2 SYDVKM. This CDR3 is CASGRLGGSTDTQYF. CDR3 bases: TGTGCGAGCGGCCGTCTGGGCGGTAGCACAGATACGCAGTATTTT. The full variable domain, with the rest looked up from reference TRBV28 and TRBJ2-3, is DVKVTQSSRYLVKRTGEKVFLECVQDMDHENMFWYRQDPGLGLRLIYFSYDVKMKEKGDIPEGYSVSREKKERFSLILESASTNQTSMYLCASGRLGGSTDTQYFGPGTRLTVL.

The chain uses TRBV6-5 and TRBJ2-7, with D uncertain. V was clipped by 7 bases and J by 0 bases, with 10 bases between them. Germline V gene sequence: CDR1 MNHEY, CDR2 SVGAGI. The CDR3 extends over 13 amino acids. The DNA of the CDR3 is TGTGCCAGCAAGGGCAGTACCTCCTACGAGCAGTACGTC. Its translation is CASKGSTSYEQYV.